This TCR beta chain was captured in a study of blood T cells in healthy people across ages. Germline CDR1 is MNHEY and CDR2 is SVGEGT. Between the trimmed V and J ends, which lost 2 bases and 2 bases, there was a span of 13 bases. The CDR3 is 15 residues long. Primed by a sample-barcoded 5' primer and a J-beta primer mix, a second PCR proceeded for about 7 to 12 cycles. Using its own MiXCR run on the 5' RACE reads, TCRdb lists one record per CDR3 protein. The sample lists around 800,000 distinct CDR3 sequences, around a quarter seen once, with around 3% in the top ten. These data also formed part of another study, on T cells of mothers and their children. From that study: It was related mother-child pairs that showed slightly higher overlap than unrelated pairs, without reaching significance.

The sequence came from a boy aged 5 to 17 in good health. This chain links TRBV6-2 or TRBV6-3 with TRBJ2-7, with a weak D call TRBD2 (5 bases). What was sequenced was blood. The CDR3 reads CASSYPPTGTYEQYF. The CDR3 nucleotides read TGTGCCAGCAGTTACCCCCCAACGGGGACCTACGAGCAGTACTTC.